These 2 T cell receptor beta chains were sequenced from one sample in a study of blood T cell repertoires in COVID-19. TCRdb keeps only in-frame clones here, not all; method: immunoSEQ multiplex PCR. The sample records around 170,000 clones, approximately 79% being singletons. The sample taken for sequencing was peripheral blood. The receptors come from a young man with active or convalescent COVID-19.

The V call is TRBV3-1 (or the pseudogene TRBV3-2), the J call TRBJ1-1, with unresolved D. The CDR3 is made up of 14 amino acids. Trimming left V 0 bases short and J 11 bases short, with 16 bases between. In germline, CDR1 is LGHDT, CDR2 YNNKEL (reference sequence). The CDR3 sequence is CASSQDSGPGWAFF. The CDR3 DNA sequence: TGTGCCAGCAGCCAAGATAGCGGGCCCGGTTGGGCTTTCTTT.

Only one count was recorded for this clone. This chain uses TRBV4-1 with TRBJ1-1; TRBD1 is a possible D gene (5 bases). CDR1 and CDR2 from the germline V gene are MGHRA and YSYEKL. The CDR3 length is 16 residues. V dropped 5 bases and J dropped 4 bases, with 20 bases sitting between them. The CDR3 loop reads CASSFPRGSGGTEAFF. The CDR3 DNA is TGCGCCAGCAGCTTCCCGCGCGGGAGCGGGGGCACTGAAGCTTTCTTT.